These 24 T cell receptor beta chains share one sample of origin, sequenced in a study of CD8+ T cells in alopecia areata (dated 2018 in TCRdb). The receptor library was made with the immunoSEQ multiplex PCR assay. RNA was extracted from all samples and reverse transcribed into cDNA, which served as template for TCR sequencing. This immuneACCESS table, as held by TCRdb, lists in-frame sequences with V and J called but not all clones. Of the missing ones, under half trace to an unresolved V gene in checked studies; the others have no known cause. The sample table lists about 140,000 clones, approximately 90% of them with a count of one. Under 15% of the sample rests with the top ten. Read against the paper, the sample's time point label means: four to five weeks on oral tofacitinib. Per the publication, the treatment or condition label means: oral pan-JAK inhibitor, 5-10 mg twice daily. The starting material was CD8+ T cells sorted from blood, obtained at week 4, from a patient treated with tofacitinib. The source of these receptors is a human donor with alopecia areata.

This sequence joins TRBV29-1 and TRBJ1-2; TRBD1 matches at 7 bases. With V trimmed by 1 base and J by 3 bases, 5 bases remained unmatched. The CDR3 runs 14 residues. Germline loops: CDR1 SQVTM, CDR2 ANQGSEA. The CDR3 nucleotides read TGCAGCGTTGAAGGAGGACAGGCGGACTATGGCTACACCTTC. This sequence encodes CSVEGGQADYGYTF.

The CDR3 DNA reads TGTGCCAGCTCCTTAGGGGGTGAGCAGTTCTTC. Amino acid sequence: CASSLGGEQFF. The chain joins TRBV6-5 to TRBJ2-1; D is possibly TRBD1 (6 bases). V lost 8 bases to trimming and J lost 9 bases, with 11 bases between them. The CDR3 consists of 11 residues. Germline assignment: CDR1 MNHEY and CDR2 SVGAGI.

This clone was picked up one time. This sequence joins TRBV30 and TRBJ1-1; D remains unclear. The germline CDR1 and CDR2 sequences are GTSNPN and SVGIG (reference sequence). The CDR3 is 12 amino acids. V lost 5 bases and J 5 bases, leaving 12 bases between the germline ends. The CDR3 DNA reads TGTGCCTGGGCCCGGGGAGGGACTGAAGCTTTCTTT. The encoded protein is CAWARGGTEAFF.

The rearrangement links TRBV28 to TRBJ2-7; 7 nucleotides line up with TRBD1. The ends lost 2 bases at V and 11 bases at J; junction bases unmatched: 3. The CDR3 is 11 amino acids. Germline V gene data show CDR1 as MDHEN and CDR2 as SYDVKM. CDR3 loop: CASSLGTAKYF. The CDR3 DNA reads as TGTGCCAGCAGTTTAGGGACAGCCAAGTACTTC. The complete variable domain, with remaining parts taken from reference TRBV28 and TRBJ2-7, reads DVKVTQSSRYLVKRTGEKVFLECVQDMDHENMFWYRQDPGLGLRLIYFSYDVKMKEKGDIPEGYSVSREKKERFSLILESASTNQTSMYLCASSLGTAKYFGPGTRLTVT.

The V and J genes are TRBV5-6 and TRBJ2-7; D perhaps matches TRBD1 (6 bases). The CDR3 is 16 amino acids. The germline gives CDR1 SGHDT, CDR2 YYEEEE. Trimming took 0 bases from V and 0 from J, leaving 13 bases between them. As DNA, the CDR3 is TGTGCCAGCAGCTTGGGTTCGGGACATGACTCCTACGAGCAGTACTTC. Translated: CASSLGSGHDSYEQYF.

The chain uses TRBV7-9 and TRBJ2-1; 9 bases match TRBD1. This CDR3 is built from 18 residues. V shed 3 bases and J 2 bases; nucleotides not matched to a gene: 11. The V gene's germline CDR1 is SEHNR and CDR2 FQNEAQ (reference sequence). CDR3 DNA sequence: TGTGCCAGCAGCTTGGAGGTGGGACAGGGAGGAACCTACAATGAGCAGTTCTTC. As protein: CASSLEVGQGGTYNEQFF. The variable domain in full, with the rest retrieved from reference TRBV7-9 and TRBJ2-1, is DTGVSQNPRHKITKRGQNVTFRCDPISEHNRLYWYRQTLGQGPEFLTYFQNEAQLEKSRLLSDRFSAERPKGSFSTLEIQRTEQGDSAMYLCASSLEVGQGGTYNEQFFGPGTRLTVL.

The chain couples TRBV5-1 to TRBJ2-5; 7 bases agree with TRBD1. V was clipped by 1 base and J by 3 bases; unmatched bases: 3. The V gene's germline CDR1 is SGHRS and CDR2 YFSETQ. The CDR3 contains 14 residues. CDR3 DNA sequence: TGCGCCAGCAGCTTGTACAGGGGCAAAGAGACCCAGTACTTC. It yields the protein CASSLYRGKETQYF.

The CDR3 DNA is TGTGCCAGCAGATCGCAACAGGGGGCAGGCTACACAGATACGCAGTATTTT. Its protein is CASRSQQGAGYTDTQYF. The rearrangement uses TRBV2 and TRBJ2-3; the match to TRBD1 covers 9 bases. Germline V CDR1 and CDR2: SNHLY, FYNNEI. CDR3 size: 17 residues. V lost 6 bases to trimming and J lost 2 bases; unmatched junction nucleotides: 12.

The CDR3 DNA sequence: TGTGCCAGCAGGCGACAGGGGACGAACACTGAAGCTTTCTTT. Its translation is CASRRQGTNTEAFF. The J gene is TRBJ1-1, the V gene TRBV2; 8 nucleotides match TRBD1. Germline V gene lookup returns CDR1 SNHLY and CDR2 FYNNEI. V lost 6 bases, J lost 1 base, and 4 bases stayed unmatched. The CDR3 length is 14 residues.

The J gene is TRBJ2-7, the V gene TRBV7-4; 8 bases fit TRBD2. Looked up from germline, CDR1 is SGHVT and CDR2 is SQSDAQ. CDR3 size: 17 residues. Trimming at V came to 2 bases and at J to 0 bases, leaving 9 bases not matched to a gene. Written as DNA, the CDR3 is TGTGCCAGCAGCTTAAATTGCCGACTAGCGAACTCCTACGAGCAGTACTTC. Protein: CASSLNCRLANSYEQYF.

This sequence joins TRBV7-9 and TRBJ2-7; D remains ambiguous. Germline loops: CDR1 SEHNR, CDR2 FQNEAQ (reference sequence). Trimming stripped 6 bases from V and 5 bases from J, with 20 bases between. The CDR3 runs 15 residues. The CDR3 sequence: CASSLLVEDSDEQYF. In DNA, the CDR3 is TGTGCCAGCAGTCTCCTCGTCGAGGATTCGGACGAGCAGTACTTC.

V usage is TRBV2 and J usage is TRBJ2-7, with D perhaps matching TRBD1 (6 bases). Trimming removed 7 bases from V and 0 bases from J, with 16 bases in between. The CDR3 is 15 amino acids. Per the germline V gene, CDR1 is SNHLY and CDR2 is FYNNEI. The DNA for the CDR3 is TGTGCCAGCACCCCCGACCAGGGGAGCTCCTACGAGCAGTACTTC. Residues: CASTPDQGSSYEQYF.

The V gene is TRBV10-3, the J gene TRBJ2-7, with TRBD1 as a possible D gene (5 bases). Between the trimmed V and J ends, which lost 2 bases and 6 bases, there was a span of 11 bases. Germline V gene data show CDR1 as ENHRY and CDR2 as SYGVKD. The CDR3 is 13 amino acids. CDR3 residues: CAISEEVGVEQYF. CDR3 DNA: TGTGCCATCAGTGAGGAAGTAGGGGTCGAGCAGTACTTC.

V usage is TRBV2 and J usage is TRBJ2-7, with a weak D call TRBD2 (6 bases). Trimming took 7 bases from V and 6 from J, leaving 10 bases between them. Germline V gene lookup returns CDR1 SNHLY and CDR2 FYNNEI. The CDR3 covers 11 residues. The CDR3 is CASTEGVEQYF. The CDR3 nucleotides are TGTGCCAGCACGGAGGGCGTCGAGCAGTACTTC.

The V call is TRBV29-1, the J call TRBJ2-7; TRBD1 agrees at 8 bases. V gave up 0 bases and J gave up 3 bases; unmatched junction bases: 7. CDR1 is SQVTM and CDR2 is ANQGSEA in the germline V gene. This CDR3 is 15 amino acids long. The CDR3 loop reads CSVEDMGQEDYEQYF. DNA of the CDR3: TGCAGCGTTGAAGATATGGGACAGGAGGACTACGAGCAGTACTTC.

The chain employs TRBV7-9 and TRBJ2-7; weak D call: TRBD1 (6 bases). The CDR3 sequence is 15 residues long. V lost 5 bases and J 3 bases, leaving 17 bases between the germline ends. CDR1 and CDR2 (germline): SEHNR, FQNEAQ (reference sequence). The CDR3 loop reads CASSNRQQGIYEQYF. The CDR3 DNA is TGTGCCAGCAGCAATCGTCAGCAGGGGATCTACGAGCAGTACTTC.

The chain joins TRBV4-1 to TRBJ1-2; D gene ambiguous. CDR1 and CDR2 (germline): MGHRA, YSYEKL. This CDR3 contains 12 residues. The V gene lost 6 bases and the J gene lost 1 base, with 6 bases spanning the gap. The CDR3 nucleotides are TGCGCCAGCAGGGGTCATAACTATGGCTACACCTTC. Translation: CASRGHNYGYTF.

As concerns this clone: An end of the junction differs from the germline gene, which may be a read error. Other DNA sequences from this sample encode an identical CDR3 as well. The J gene is TRBJ1-1, the V gene TRBV6-6; unclear D gene. Germline CDR1 is MNHNY and CDR2 is SVGAGI (reference sequence). The CDR3 covers 15 residues. CDR3 sequence (DNA): TGTGCCAGCGCCATAACAAGAGGGAAGAACACCGAAGCTTTCTTT. As protein: CASAITRGKNTEAFF.

The chain is built from TRBV29-1 and TRBJ2-2; tentative D call: TRBD2 (5 bases). This CDR3 is 15 amino acids long. Germline V gene data show CDR1 as SQVTM and CDR2 as ANQGSEA. With 0 bases removed from V and 6 bases from J, the gap between germline ends came to 14 bases. CDR3 nucleotides: TGCAGCGTTGAAGATCGTGAGGGCCGGCCCGGGGAGCTGTTTTTT. This encodes CSVEDREGRPGELFF.

The V call is TRBV29-1, the J call TRBJ1-2; D remains ambiguous. This CDR3 region has 16 residues. Germline V gives CDR1 SQVTM, CDR2 ANQGSEA. Between the trimmed V and J ends, which lost 5 bases and 2 bases, there was a span of 21 bases. CDR3 in DNA: TGCAGCGTTTACGGTCTGGGAGCAGTTCGCAACTATGGCTACACCTTC. Its translation: CSVYGLGAVRNYGYTF.

A single count supports this clone. The chain joins TRBV29-1 to TRBJ1-2; tentatively, D is TRBD1 (5 bases). Looked up from germline, CDR1 is SQVTM and CDR2 is ANQGSEA. CDR3 size: 12 residues. V lost 3 bases and J 8 bases, leaving 13 bases between the germline ends. CDR3 DNA sequence: TGCAGCGTTGAGCCATGGGGCAAGGGCTACACCTTC. This encodes CSVEPWGKGYTF.

This chain joins TRBV9 and TRBJ2-7, with D maybe TRBD1 (6 bases). The CDR3 loop spans 14 amino acids. The germline CDR1 and CDR2 sequences are SGDLS and YYNGEE. Trimming took 0 bases from V and 5 from J, leaving 12 bases between them. The CDR3 loop is CASSVDTGNHEQYF. The CDR3 DNA sequence: TGTGCCAGCAGCGTAGACACAGGGAACCACGAGCAGTACTTC.

This clone has a single count. CDR3 DNA sequence: TGCAGCGTAGTCACAGGGGCGGGGGGCTACACCTTC. Its translation: CSVVTGAGGYTF. This chain connects TRBV29-1 to TRBJ1-2; 7 bases are shared with TRBD1. The germline V gene encodes CDR1 SQVTM and CDR2 ANQGSEA. V was clipped by 6 bases and J by 8 bases; unmatched bases: 9. The CDR3 covers 12 residues.

The rearrangement joins TRBV30 to TRBJ2-3; D gene ambiguous. Per the germline V gene, CDR1 is GTSNPN and CDR2 is SVGIG (reference sequence). V lost 3 bases and J lost 1, with 11 bases in between. The CDR3 sequence is 14 residues long. CDR3 in amino acids: CAWRRVWGTDTQYF. The CDR3 DNA is TGTGCCTGGAGGAGAGTCTGGGGCACAGATACGCAGTATTTT.